Listed below are T cell receptor beta chains from one sample, sequenced in a study of CD4 T cells in relation to SARS-CoV-2 and coronaviruses. Their antigens are not known. Produced via immunoSEQ multiplex PCR; TCRdb's table is partial and in-frame only. The sample contains around 28,000 clones, over 60% of which appear only once. Material for sequencing was memory CD4+ T cells from PBMCs, cultured in vitro. These receptors all stem from an adult with COVID-19. Each CDR3 is given with its conserved first and last residue. A row's size may be missing; if present it is once, few, many or a size class.

CDR3aa	v_gene	j_gene	abundance
CASSLYGQNTEAFF	TRBV27	TRBJ1-1	NA
CASSRPADSLNTEAFF	TRBV28	TRBJ1-1	NA
CASSFPRTGESTDTQYF	TRBV7-9	TRBJ2-3	NA
CASSWTGRSGANVLTF	TRBV7-9	TRBJ2-6	NA
CASSLARVIETQYF	TRBV7-8	TRBJ2-5	once
CASSSTRAGDTQYF	TRBV5-1	TRBJ2-3	NA
CASIQGRTETQYF	TRBV10-1	TRBJ2-5	NA
CATSDPRGSGNTIYF	TRBV24-1	TRBJ1-3	NA
CASSLIAGISTDTQYF	TRBV28	TRBJ2-3	NA
CASMRDRVWHF	TRBV6-6	TRBJ1-5	once
CASRTRGGGLSYNEQFF	TRBV2	TRBJ2-1	NA
CASTTGVGAYEQYF	TRBV6-5	TRBJ2-7	NA
CASRPPTGARVETQYF	TRBV28	TRBJ2-5	NA
CASSASRDTEAFF	TRBV7-3	TRBJ1-1	NA
CASSRCSASSYEQYF	TRBV21-1	TRBJ2-7	NA
CASSQTGYTGELFF	TRBV4-1	TRBJ2-2	NA
CASSFSTGLAEETQYF	TRBV11-2	TRBJ2-5	NA
CASSLQGDTQYF	TRBV7-2	TRBJ2-3	NA
CASRPSLTLAGISYEQYF	TRBV9	TRBJ2-7	NA
CASNKHPTGELFF	TRBV28	TRBJ2-2	NA
CASSLVSMEETQYF	TRBV5-5	TRBJ2-5	NA
CASSYGLAGRETQYF	TRBV6-5	TRBJ2-5	NA
CASSLDHLFTEAFF	TRBV5-1	TRBJ1-1	NA
CASSLVNGEQYF	TRBV13	TRBJ2-7	NA
CAWSRTRGAFF	TRBV30	TRBJ1-1	NA
CASSQDRGGAETQYF	TRBV3-1/TRBV3-2	TRBJ2-5	NA
CASSSSGTDGAYEQYF	TRBV28	TRBJ2-7	NA
CASSVDRAGTGELFF	TRBV9	TRBJ2-2	NA
CASSLDSGELFF	TRBV5-4	TRBJ2-2	NA
CASSLGYEQYF	TRBV12-3/TRBV12-4	TRBJ2-7	NA
CASSVGLSAYEQYF	TRBV9	TRBJ2-7	NA
CASSESQGGEKLFF	TRBV2	TRBJ1-4	NA
CASSLDGFRIYF	TRBV7-2	TRBJ1-3	once
CASSSDRSYYEQYF	TRBV27	TRBJ2-7	NA
CASSLEGRGIYNEQFF	TRBV11-2	TRBJ2-1	NA
CASSLDWGNEKLFF	TRBV7-2	TRBJ1-4	NA
CASSFNPSSSYEQYF	TRBV6-2/TRBV6-3	TRBJ2-7	few
CASSRGSSYNEQFF	TRBV5-4	TRBJ2-1	NA
CSAQTGAAYEQYF	TRBV29-1	TRBJ2-7	NA
CASSIAQGYYEQYF	TRBV19	TRBJ2-7	few
CASSAFSEGGYEQYF	TRBV9	TRBJ2-7	NA
CASSLRGNTEAFF	TRBV13	TRBJ1-1	NA
CAHEGLAGGGEQFF	TRBV30	TRBJ2-1	NA
CASWERDYGYTF	TRBV19	TRBJ1-2	NA
CASSLLEVFTDTQYF	TRBV28	TRBJ2-3	NA
CASSSASDNTDTQYF	TRBV5-4	TRBJ2-3	NA
CASSVIPGANSYEQYF	TRBV18	TRBJ2-7	NA
CASRESGGTEAFF	TRBV3-1/TRBV3-2	TRBJ1-1	NA
CASSQGLAGVNGELFF	TRBV14	TRBJ2-2	NA
CASSQTSGQPERAFF	TRBV16	TRBJ1-1	NA
CASSPLDVGELFF	TRBV2	TRBJ2-2	NA
CASVRWDGGEQYF	TRBV13	TRBJ2-7	once
CASSVEGAETQYF	TRBV2	TRBJ2-5	NA
CASFSRTGEAFF	TRBV12-3/TRBV12-4	TRBJ1-1	NA
CASSPGLASYEQYF	TRBV18	TRBJ2-7	NA
CASSQDRQDQPQHF	TRBV4-1	TRBJ1-5	few
CASSRRPQLKNIQYF	TRBV6-5	TRBJ2-4	NA
CASSLGGATDTQYF	TRBV7-9	TRBJ2-3	NA